This TCR beta chain was documented in a study of CD8+ T cells in alopecia areata. On the study more broadly: The approximately 7-10-week-old female C3H/HeJ mice were given skin taken from approximately 6-13-month-old C3H/HeJ graft donors that had spontaneous alopecia.

Pooled cutaneous lymph node cells were sorted using CD4, CD8alpha, NKG2D, NKG2ACE and other markers. Sequencing relied on a cDNA template that was reverse transcribed from extracted RNA. Some clones are missing from TCRdb's copy, which holds only in-frame ones; the method was immunoSEQ multiplex PCR. There are 250,000 or so clones in the sample, none observed a single time. V was pared by 4 bases and J by 3 bases, with 2 bases of the junction left unmatched. The CDR3 runs 14 residues. CDR1 is SGHND, CDR2 FRSKSL, per germline. This clone showed up just a few times. The antigen remains unidentified. Mouse names are used for the genes. The CDR3 is cut off 4 residues early in the read; its end comes from the germline J gene. Whole-study findings and limits: Patients shared TCRs less clearly than mice did, possibly owing to HLA. Elevated clonality characterized lesional scalp relative to normal scalp, particularly in alopecia totalis/universalis.

The TCR comes from a C3H/HeJ mouse with alopecia areata. The MHC haplotype of the strain is H2-k. The specimen sequenced was CD4+ T cells sorted from a lymph node. The chain employs TRBV15 and TRBJ2-5; 9 bases align to TRBD2. Incomplete CDR3 DNA: TGTGCCAGCAGTTATCTGGGGGGGCAAGAC. Protein product: CASSYLGGQD. In full, the CDR3 reads CASSYLGGQDTQYF.